The clone carrying this T cell receptor (beta chain) was picked up one time. Its antigen is as yet unknown. This entry comes from a study of T cell clones after liver transplantation. As for the study in general: Pre-transplant mixed lymphocyte reactions yielded third-party-reactive TCRbeta sequences as comparators for graft-donor-reactive sequences. Three of the eight recipients were HCV-positive; the rest had non-autoimmune, non-viral transplant indications. Study results and caveats: Graft donor-reactive T cells may have migrated into the graft rather than being deleted.

Germline V gene data show CDR1 as SGHAT and CDR2 as FQNNGV. V shed 2 bases and J shed 6 bases, with 10 bases lying between them. The CDR3 length is 13 residues. TCRdb keeps only in-frame clones here, not all; method: immunoSEQ multiplex PCR. The table includes about 70,000 clones, 80% detected once. The chain couples TRBV11-2 to TRBJ1-2; D is uncertain. This sample comprised CD4+ T cells from blood, obtained 12 months after liver transplant. The sequence came from a human patient who received a liver transplant. The graft donor may have given rise to some T cells. DNA for the CDR3: TGTGCCAGCAGCTTAACAATAAAGGATGGCTACACCTTC. It codes for CASSLTIKDGYTF.